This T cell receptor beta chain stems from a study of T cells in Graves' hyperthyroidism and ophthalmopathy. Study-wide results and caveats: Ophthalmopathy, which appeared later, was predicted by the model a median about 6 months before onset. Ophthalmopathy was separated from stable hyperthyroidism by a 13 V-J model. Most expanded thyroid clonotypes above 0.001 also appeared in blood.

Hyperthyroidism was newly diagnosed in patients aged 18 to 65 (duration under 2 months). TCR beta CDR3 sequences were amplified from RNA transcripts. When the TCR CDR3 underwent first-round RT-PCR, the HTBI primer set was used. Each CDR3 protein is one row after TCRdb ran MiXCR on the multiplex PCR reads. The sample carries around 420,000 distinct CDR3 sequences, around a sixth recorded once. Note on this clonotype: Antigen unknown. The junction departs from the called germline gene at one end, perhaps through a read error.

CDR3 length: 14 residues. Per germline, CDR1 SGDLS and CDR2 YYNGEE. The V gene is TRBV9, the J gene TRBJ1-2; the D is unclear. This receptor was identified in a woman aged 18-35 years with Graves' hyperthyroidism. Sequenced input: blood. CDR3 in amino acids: CASSVLEAKYGYTF. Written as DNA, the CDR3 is TGTGCCAGCAGCGTCTTGGAGGCTAAGTATGGCTACACCTTC.